This entry lists 6 T cell receptor beta chains sequenced from one sample in a study of cytomegalovirus exposure and HLA in healthy donors. PCR employed 60 Vbeta and 13 Jbeta primers. Using immunoSEQ multiplex PCR, the repertoire was profiled, and TCRdb retains in-frame clones only, with some absent. This table holds tens of thousands of clones, 78% found once. Input material: PBMCs. These receptors originate from a male donor in good health and CMV-seropositive.

The J gene is TRBJ2-1, the V gene TRBV19; the D gene is possibly TRBD2 (6 bases). Trimming cost V 5 bases and J 4 bases, with 9 bases left between them. The CDR3 is made up of 13 amino acids. The V gene's germline CDR1 is LNHDA and CDR2 SQIVND (reference sequence). This chain's CDR3 is CASSVGLYNEQFF. The CDR3 DNA follows: TGTGCCAGTAGTGTGGGACTGTACAATGAGCAGTTCTTC. The full variable domain, completed using reference TRBV19 and TRBJ2-1, is DGGITQSPKYLFRKEGQNVTLSCEQNLNHDAMYWYRQDPGQGLRLIYYSQIVNDFQKGDIAEGYSVSREKKESFPLTVTSAQKNPTAFYLCASSVGLYNEQFFGPGTRLTVL.

J is TRBJ2-7 and V is TRBV28; possibly TRBD2 for D (5 bases). The germline V gene has CDR1 MDHEN and CDR2 SYDVKM. CDR3 length: 14 amino acids. With 2 bases removed from V and 3 bases from J, the gap between germline ends came to 11 bases. The DNA of the CDR3 is TGTGCCAGCAGTTTAGAGGGTTGGGGCTACGAGCAGTACTTC. Encoded protein: CASSLEGWGYEQYF. The variable domain in full, completed from reference TRBV28 and TRBJ2-7, reads DVKVTQSSRYLVKRTGEKVFLECVQDMDHENMFWYRQDPGLGLRLIYFSYDVKMKEKGDIPEGYSVSREKKERFSLILESASTNQTSMYLCASSLEGWGYEQYFGPGTRLTVT.

This sequence joins TRBV7-9 and TRBJ2-3, with D possibly matching TRBD1 (6 bases). Trimming cost V 6 bases and J 2 bases, with 18 bases left between them. This CDR3 spans 16 amino acids. The V gene's germline CDR1 is SEHNR and CDR2 FQNEAQ (reference sequence). The CDR3 is CASSPRGQTNTDTQYF. The CDR3 DNA reads as TGTGCCAGCAGTCCTAGGGGACAAACAAACACAGATACGCAGTATTTT.

V is TRBV5-4 and J is TRBJ2-3; D is unclear. V was pared by 0 bases and J by 2 bases, with 16 bases between. Germline CDR1 SGHNT, CDR2 YYREEE (reference sequence). The CDR3 spans 17 residues. In DNA form, the CDR3 reads TGTGCCAGCAGCTTGGCCCTGGGCAGCTCCTTCACAGATACGCAGTATTTT. Translating it yields CASSLALGSSFTDTQYF.

The J gene is TRBJ2-1, the V gene TRBV7-6; D gene unclear. Trimming left V 2 bases short and J 0 bases short, with 8 bases between. Germline CDR1 SGHVS, CDR2 FNYEAQ. The CDR3 loop spans 15 amino acids. The CDR3, as DNA: TGTGCCAGCAGCTTACGTATCAGCTCCTACAATGAGCAGTTCTTC. Its protein product is CASSLRISSYNEQFF.

The chain is built from TRBV14 and TRBJ2-4; tentatively, D is TRBD1 (6 bases). The germline V gene encodes CDR1 SGHDN and CDR2 FVKESK. Trimming cost V 2 bases and J 6 bases, with 14 bases left between them. The CDR3 length is 15 residues. CDR3 region: CASSQQFQGRNIQYF. The CDR3 DNA reads as TGTGCCAGCAGCCAACAGTTCCAGGGGAGAAACATTCAGTACTTC.